The 18 T cell receptor beta chains presented below share a single source sample, sequenced in a study of blood T cell repertoires in COVID-19. The table came from immunoSEQ multiplex PCR; TCRdb's copy has only in-frame clones and leaves some out. The data show some 200,000 clones, with 89% seen just once and around 8% held by the top ten. Sequenced: PBMCs or T cells enriched from blood (not recorded which). These receptors all come from a woman between 18 and 29 years old who had recovered from COVID-19.

The CDR3 sequence: CASSQTGGREAFF. Written as DNA, the CDR3 is TGTGCCAGCAGCCAGACAGGGGGCCGGGAAGCTTTCTTT. V usage is TRBV3-1 (or the pseudogene TRBV3-2) and J usage is TRBJ1-1, with 10 nucleotides matching TRBD1. Germline lookup yields CDR1 LGHDT and CDR2 YNNKEL (reference sequence). The V and J ends lost 3 bases and 8 bases, in that order; junction bases with no gene match: 3. This CDR3 is 13 amino acids long.

V gene TRBV27 combines with J gene TRBJ1-5; the D is unclear. The CDR3 has 14 amino acids. Per the germline V gene, CDR1 is MNHEY and CDR2 is SMNVEV (reference sequence). V lost 3 bases and J 4 bases, leaving 10 bases between the germline ends. Here the CDR3 reads CASSFFSRNQPQHF. The CDR3 DNA reads as TGTGCCAGCAGTTTTTTCTCGAGGAATCAGCCCCAGCATTTT.

The chain couples TRBV6-5 to TRBJ1-2; TRBD1 matches 8 bases. CDR3 length equals 14 residues. Trimming at V came to 4 bases and at J to 3 bases, leaving 4 bases not matched to a gene. Germline CDR1 MNHEY, CDR2 SVGAGI. The CDR3 DNA is TGTGCCAGCAGTTCCTCAGGGGGCGACTATGGCTACACCTTC. Encoded protein: CASSSSGGDYGYTF.

The chain carries TRBV6-2 or TRBV6-3 and TRBJ2-7; maybe TRBD2 (6 bases). Trimming took 5 bases from V and 0 from J, leaving 14 bases between them. Germline CDR1 and CDR2: MNHEY and SVGEGT. This CDR3 spans 15 amino acids. The CDR3 coding sequence is TGTGCCAGCAGTGCCCTAGCGTCAAGCTCCTACGAGCAGTACTTC. It specifies CASSALASSSYEQYF.

The V gene is TRBV4-1, the J gene TRBJ2-2; the match to TRBD1 covers 12 bases. With 4 bases clipped from V and 2 bases from J, the junction kept 5 bases outside the gene matches. Germline V gene sequence: CDR1 MGHRA, CDR2 YSYEKL. The CDR3 is 17 amino acids. The CDR3 DNA follows: TGCGCCAGCAGCCGAACGGGACAGGGGGCTAACACCGGGGAGCTGTTTTTT. Translation gives CASSRTGQGANTGELFF.

The rearrangement joins TRBV4-1 to TRBJ1-5, with D possibly TRBD1 on 6 matching bases. The germline gives CDR1 MGHRA, CDR2 YSYEKL. This CDR3 is 15 amino acids long. V shed 0 bases and J shed 4 bases, with 10 bases lying between them. DNA for the CDR3: TGCGCCAGCAGCCAAGACGGGGACAAGAATCAGCCCCAGCATTTT. The encoded protein is CASSQDGDKNQPQHF.

The table lists this clone with a few counts. The rearrangement uses TRBV3-1 (or the pseudogene TRBV3-2) and TRBJ1-2, with D possibly matching TRBD1 (5 bases). The V gene lost 2 bases and the J gene lost 2 bases, with 18 bases spanning the gap. The CDR3 spans 17 residues. Germline values: CDR1 LGHDT, CDR2 YNNKEL (reference sequence). The CDR3 is CASSQTVGGGRNYGYTF. DNA for the CDR3: TGTGCCAGCAGCCAAACGGTCGGGGGAGGAAGGAACTATGGCTACACCTTC.

The chain carries TRBV3-1 (or the pseudogene TRBV3-2) and TRBJ2-7, with TRBD2 identical over 9 bases. The junction had 9 bases not matched to a gene; V was cut back by 3 bases and J by 0 bases. The CDR3 loop spans 17 amino acids. The germline V gene encodes CDR1 LGHDT and CDR2 YNNKEL (reference sequence). The CDR3 DNA is TGTGCCAGCAGCCAGGCGACTAGCGGCACCCACTCCTACGAGCAGTACTTC. Translated: CASSQATSGTHSYEQYF.

The chain carries TRBV3-1 (or the pseudogene TRBV3-2) and TRBJ2-1; TRBD2 matches at 10 bases. The CDR3 consists of 14 residues. Germline values: CDR1 LGHDT, CDR2 YNNKEL (reference sequence). The ends lost 5 bases at V and 3 bases at J; junction bases unmatched: 1. As DNA, the CDR3 is TGTGCCAGCAGCATAGCGGGGGGCTACAATGAGCAGTTCTTC. Its translation: CASSIAGGYNEQFF.

The V and J genes are TRBV1 and TRBJ2-7; the table's D call, TRBD2, has no DNA check behind it. TRBV1 is a pseudogene segment. CDR3 size: 16 residues. The DNA for the CDR3 is TGCACCAGCAGCCCGGTGGATAGCGGGAGGAACTACGAGCAGTACTTC. Its protein is CTSSPVDSGRNYEQYF.

This chain connects TRBV5-6 to TRBJ1-6; TRBD1 agrees at 7 bases. The CDR3 contains 17 residues. Trimming at V came to 4 bases and at J to 8 bases, leaving 15 bases not matched to a gene. CDR1 and CDR2 (germline): SGHDT, YYEEEE. Here the CDR3 DNA reads TGTGCCAGCAGCCTCAAGAGAGGGGGCAAGGTTTATTCACCCCTCCACTTT. Protein product: CASSLKRGGKVYSPLHF.

This chain joins TRBV5-1 and TRBJ2-6, with 8 bases that match TRBD1. Germline CDR1 and CDR2: SGHRS and YFSETQ. V was clipped by 4 bases and J by 0 bases; unmatched bases: 0. This CDR3 comprises 15 residues. The CDR3 DNA reads TGCGCCAGCAGCGGACAGGGCTCTGGGGCCAACGTCCTGACTTTC. Residues: CASSGQGSGANVLTF.

This sequence joins TRBV28 and TRBJ2-2, with 11 bases aligning to TRBD1. Germline V CDR1 and CDR2: MDHEN, SYDVKM. The CDR3 is 16 amino acids. Trimming removed 1 base from V and 6 bases from J; junction bases left unmatched: 4. The CDR3 bases are TGTGCCAGCAGTTTATTTGGACAGGGGGCTGCCGGGGAGCTGTTTTTT. It yields the protein CASSLFGQGAAGELFF.

The chain has TRBV28 and TRBJ2-1; D gene unclear. Germline V gene data show CDR1 as MDHEN and CDR2 as SYDVKM. With 7 bases removed from V and 2 bases from J, the gap between germline ends came to 12 bases. The CDR3 has 14 residues. In DNA form, the CDR3 reads TGTGCCAGCAATAGCCTTTCCCCCTACAATGAGCAGTTCTTC. Protein sequence: CASNSLSPYNEQFF.

This sequence joins TRBV19 and TRBJ1-1; D remains unclear. CDR1 and CDR2 from the germline V gene are LNHDA and SQIVND (reference sequence). The CDR3 contains 13 residues. V lost 3 bases, J lost 2 bases, and 7 bases lay in between. CDR3: CASSITSNTEAFF. As DNA, the CDR3 is TGTGCCAGTAGTATTACTAGTAACACTGAAGCTTTCTTT.

The J gene is TRBJ2-1, the V gene TRBV7-6; perhaps TRBD2 as D (5 bases). Germline values: CDR1 SGHVS, CDR2 FNYEAQ. V lost 4 bases to trimming and J lost 4 bases, with 14 bases between them. CDR3 length equals 15 residues. CDR3 sequence reads: CASSSASGAYNEQFF. The CDR3 DNA reads TGTGCCAGCAGCTCAGCGAGCGGTGCTTACAATGAGCAGTTCTTC.

V gene TRBV3-1 (or the pseudogene TRBV3-2) combines with J gene TRBJ1-5, with D unresolved. The CDR3 consists of 15 residues. Per the germline V gene, CDR1 is LGHDT and CDR2 is YNNKEL (reference sequence). V lost 0 bases, J lost 0 bases, and 6 bases lay in between. The CDR3 is CASSQDSVSNQPQHF. The DNA of the CDR3 is TGTGCCAGCAGCCAAGACTCAGTTAGCAATCAGCCCCAGCATTTT.

The count of this clone is one. This chain links TRBV27 with TRBJ2-6; D unclear. The germline gives CDR1 MNHEY, CDR2 SMNVEV (reference sequence). This CDR3 comprises 15 residues. Trimming shortened V by 5 bases and J by 0 bases, and 8 bases separated the two germline ends. The CDR3 loop reads CASSPGSSGANVLTF. CDR3 nucleotide sequence: TGTGCCAGCAGTCCCGGTTCCTCTGGGGCCAACGTCCTGACTTTC.